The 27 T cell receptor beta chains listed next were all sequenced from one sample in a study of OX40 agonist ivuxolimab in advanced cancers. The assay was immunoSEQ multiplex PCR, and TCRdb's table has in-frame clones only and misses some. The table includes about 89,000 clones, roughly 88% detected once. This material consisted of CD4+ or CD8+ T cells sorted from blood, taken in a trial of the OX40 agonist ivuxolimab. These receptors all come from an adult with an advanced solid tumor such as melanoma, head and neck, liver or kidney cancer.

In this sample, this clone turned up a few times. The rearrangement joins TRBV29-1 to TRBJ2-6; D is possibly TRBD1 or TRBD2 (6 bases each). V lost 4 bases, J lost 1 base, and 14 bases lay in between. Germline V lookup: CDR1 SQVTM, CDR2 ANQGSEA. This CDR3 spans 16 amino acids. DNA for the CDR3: TGCAGCGTTGGTATGGGGGGCCGGTCTGGGGCCAACGTCCTGACTTTC. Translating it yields CSVGMGGRSGANVLTF.

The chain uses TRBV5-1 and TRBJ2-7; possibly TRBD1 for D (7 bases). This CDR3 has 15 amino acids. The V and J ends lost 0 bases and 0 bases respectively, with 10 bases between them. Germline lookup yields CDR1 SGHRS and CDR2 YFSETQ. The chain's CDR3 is CASSLGGTASYEQYF. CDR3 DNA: TGCGCCAGCAGCTTGGGCGGGACAGCCTCCTACGAGCAGTACTTC.

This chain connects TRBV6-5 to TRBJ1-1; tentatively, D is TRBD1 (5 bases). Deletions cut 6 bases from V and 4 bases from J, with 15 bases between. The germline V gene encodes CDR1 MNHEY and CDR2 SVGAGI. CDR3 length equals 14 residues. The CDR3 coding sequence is TGTGCCAGCAGCGCCTCCGGGGGGAGCACTGAAGCTTTCTTT. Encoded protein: CASSASGGSTEAFF.

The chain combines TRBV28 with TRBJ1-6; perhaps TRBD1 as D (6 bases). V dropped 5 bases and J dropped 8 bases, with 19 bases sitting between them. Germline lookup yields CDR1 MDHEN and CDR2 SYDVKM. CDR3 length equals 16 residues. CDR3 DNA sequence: TGTGCCAGCAGTCCCGCGGGGAGAGGGGGTCATTCACCCCTCCACTTT. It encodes CASSPAGRGGHSPLHF.

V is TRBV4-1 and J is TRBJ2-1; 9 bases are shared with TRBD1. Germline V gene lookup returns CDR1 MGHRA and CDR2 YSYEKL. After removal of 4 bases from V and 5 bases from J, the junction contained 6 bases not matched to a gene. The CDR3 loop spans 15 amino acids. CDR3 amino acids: CASSLRQGGNNEQFF. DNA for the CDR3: TGCGCCAGCAGCCTCAGACAGGGGGGTAACAATGAGCAGTTCTTC.

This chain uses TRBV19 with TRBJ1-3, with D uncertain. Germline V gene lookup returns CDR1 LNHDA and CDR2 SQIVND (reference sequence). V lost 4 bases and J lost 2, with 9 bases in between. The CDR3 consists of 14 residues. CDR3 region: CASSTGKAGNTIYF. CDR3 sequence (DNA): TGTGCCAGTAGTACCGGGAAGGCTGGAAACACCATATATTTT.

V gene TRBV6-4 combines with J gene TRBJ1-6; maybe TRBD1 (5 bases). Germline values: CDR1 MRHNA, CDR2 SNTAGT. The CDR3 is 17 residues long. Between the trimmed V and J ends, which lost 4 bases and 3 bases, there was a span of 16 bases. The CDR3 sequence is CASSASPDSYYNSPLHF. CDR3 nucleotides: TGTGCCAGCAGTGCTTCACCCGACAGCTACTATAATTCACCCCTCCACTTT.

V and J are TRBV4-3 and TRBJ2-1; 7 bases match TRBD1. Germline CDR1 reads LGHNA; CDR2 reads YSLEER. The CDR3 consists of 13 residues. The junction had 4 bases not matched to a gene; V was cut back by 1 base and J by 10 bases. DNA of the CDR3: TGCGCCAGCAGCCAAGCAACAGGGGACGAGCAGTTCTTC. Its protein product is CASSQATGDEQFF.

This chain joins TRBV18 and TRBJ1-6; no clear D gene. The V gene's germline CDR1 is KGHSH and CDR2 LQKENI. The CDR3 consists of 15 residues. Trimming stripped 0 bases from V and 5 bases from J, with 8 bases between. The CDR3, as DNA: TGTGCCAGCTCACCACCACAAACAAATAATTCACCCCTCCACTTT. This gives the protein CASSPPQTNNSPLHF.

CDR3 sequence (DNA): TGTGCCAGCAAGAACGTTTATGGCTACACCTTC. This translates into CASKNVYGYTF. V and J are TRBV6-6 and TRBJ1-2; D gene ambiguous. V dropped 7 bases and J dropped 5 bases, with 8 bases sitting between them. The CDR3 extends over 11 amino acids. The germline CDR1 and CDR2 sequences are MNHNY and SVGAGI (reference sequence).

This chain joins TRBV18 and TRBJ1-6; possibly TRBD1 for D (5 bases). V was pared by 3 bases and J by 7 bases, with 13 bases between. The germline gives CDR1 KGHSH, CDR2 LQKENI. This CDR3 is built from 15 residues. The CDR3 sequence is CASSPGVGYNSPLHF. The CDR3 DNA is TGTGCCAGCTCACCGGGGGTCGGGTACAATTCACCCCTCCACTTT.

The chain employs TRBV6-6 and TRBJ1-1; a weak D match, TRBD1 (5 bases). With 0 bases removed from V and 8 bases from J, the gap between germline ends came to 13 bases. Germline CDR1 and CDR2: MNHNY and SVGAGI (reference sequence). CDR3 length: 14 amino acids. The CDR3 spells CASSYSEGTYEAFF. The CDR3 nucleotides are TGTGCCAGCAGTTACTCGGAAGGGACCTACGAAGCTTTCTTT.

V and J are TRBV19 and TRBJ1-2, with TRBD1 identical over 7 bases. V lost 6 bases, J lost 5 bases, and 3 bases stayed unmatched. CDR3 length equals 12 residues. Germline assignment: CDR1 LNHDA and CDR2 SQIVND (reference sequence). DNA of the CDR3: TGTGCCAGTAGCCAGACAGGGTATGGCTACACCTTC. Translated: CASSQTGYGYTF.

CDR3 sequence reads: CASSLDGHTEAFF. In nucleotides, the CDR3 is TGTGCCAGCAGCTTGGACGGGCACACTGAAGCTTTCTTT. This chain joins TRBV5-5 and TRBJ1-1; D is unresolved. The germline gives CDR1 SGHKS, CDR2 YYEKEE (reference sequence). Trimming stripped 0 bases from V and 3 bases from J, with 6 bases between. The CDR3 consists of 13 residues.

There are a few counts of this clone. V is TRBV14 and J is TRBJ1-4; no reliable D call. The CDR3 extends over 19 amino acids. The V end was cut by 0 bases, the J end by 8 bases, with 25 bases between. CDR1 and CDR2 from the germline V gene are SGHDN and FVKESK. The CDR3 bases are TGTGCCAGCAGCCAAGATTCGGGTTCTTCTCTAGCAGCGCGGGAAAAACTGTTTTTT. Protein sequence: CASSQDSGSSLAAREKLFF.

The CDR3 DNA reads as TGTGCCAGCAGCTCCGGACAGGGGGGTAATTCACCCCTCCACTTT. This sequence encodes CASSSGQGGNSPLHF. The chain recombines TRBV6-5 with TRBJ1-6, with 10 bases identical to TRBD1. Germline V CDR1 and CDR2: MNHEY, SVGAGI. V lost 6 bases to trimming and J lost 6 bases; unmatched junction nucleotides: 5. The CDR3 contains 15 residues.

Here the CDR3 DNA reads TGTGCCAGCAGGCGCGACAGGGGGGGCAATTCACCCCTCCACTTT. Its protein product is CASRRDRGGNSPLHF. V and J are TRBV6-5 and TRBJ1-6, with TRBD1 matching over 9 bases. Germline V gene sequence: CDR1 MNHEY, CDR2 SVGAGI. There are 15 residues in the CDR3. V lost 6 bases, J lost 7 bases, and 7 bases stayed unmatched.

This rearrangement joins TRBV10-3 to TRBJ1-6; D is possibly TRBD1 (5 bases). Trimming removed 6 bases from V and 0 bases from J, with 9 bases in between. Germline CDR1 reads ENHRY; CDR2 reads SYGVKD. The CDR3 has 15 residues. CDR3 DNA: TGTGCCATCAGCGACAGCAGCTCCTATAATTCACCCCTCCACTTT. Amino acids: CAISDSSSYNSPLHF.

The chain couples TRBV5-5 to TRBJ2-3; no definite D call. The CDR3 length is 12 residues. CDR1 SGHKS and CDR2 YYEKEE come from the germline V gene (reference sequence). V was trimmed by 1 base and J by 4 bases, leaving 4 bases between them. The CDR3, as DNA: TGTGCCAGCAGCTTGCTCCCAGATACGCAGTATTTT. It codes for CASSLLPDTQYF.

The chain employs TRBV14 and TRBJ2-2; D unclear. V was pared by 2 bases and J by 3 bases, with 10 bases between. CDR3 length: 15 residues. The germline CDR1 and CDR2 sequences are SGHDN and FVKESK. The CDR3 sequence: CASSQWWGDTGELFF. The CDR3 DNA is TGTGCCAGCAGCCAATGGTGGGGTGACACCGGGGAGCTGTTTTTT.

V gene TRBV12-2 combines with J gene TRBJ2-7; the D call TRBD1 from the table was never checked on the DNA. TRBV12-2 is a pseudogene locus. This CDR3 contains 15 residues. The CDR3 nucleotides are TGTGCAAGTCGCTCCTCAGGACAGGACTCCTACGAGCAGTACTTC. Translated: CASRSSGQDSYEQYF.

CDR3 in DNA: TGTGCCAGCAGCTTGCGGGGGTTCGATACTGAAGCTTTCTTT. It is translated as CASSLRGFDTEAFF. The rearrangement joins TRBV5-4 to TRBJ1-1; the D gene is possibly TRBD1 (5 bases). Germline V lookup: CDR1 SGHNT, CDR2 YYREEE (reference sequence). This CDR3 comprises 14 residues. V was pared by 1 base and J by 5 bases, with 12 bases between.

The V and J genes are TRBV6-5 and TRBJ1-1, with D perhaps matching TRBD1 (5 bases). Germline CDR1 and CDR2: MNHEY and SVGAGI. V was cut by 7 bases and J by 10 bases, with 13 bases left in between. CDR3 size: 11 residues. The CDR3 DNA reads TGTGCCAGCACCGACGGCGGGGGAGCTTTCTTT. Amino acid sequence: CASTDGGGAFF.

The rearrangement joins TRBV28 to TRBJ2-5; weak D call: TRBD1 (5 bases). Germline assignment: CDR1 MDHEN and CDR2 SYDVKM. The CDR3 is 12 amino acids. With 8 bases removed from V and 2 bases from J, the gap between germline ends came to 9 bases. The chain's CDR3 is CASQTGQETQYF. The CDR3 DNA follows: TGTGCCAGCCAAACAGGTCAAGAGACCCAGTACTTC.

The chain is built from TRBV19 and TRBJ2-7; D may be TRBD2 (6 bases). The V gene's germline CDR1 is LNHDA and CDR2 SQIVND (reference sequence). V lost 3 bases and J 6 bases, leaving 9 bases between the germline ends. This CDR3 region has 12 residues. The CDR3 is CASSIGGAEQYF. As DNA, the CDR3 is TGTGCCAGTAGTATTGGAGGGGCCGAGCAGTACTTC.

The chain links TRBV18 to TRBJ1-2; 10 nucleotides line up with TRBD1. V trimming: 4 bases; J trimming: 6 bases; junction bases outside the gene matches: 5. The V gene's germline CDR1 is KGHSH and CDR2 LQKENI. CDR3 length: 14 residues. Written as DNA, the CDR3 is TGTGCCAGCTCACTGGGGACAGGGGAGAATGGCTACACCTTC. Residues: CASSLGTGENGYTF. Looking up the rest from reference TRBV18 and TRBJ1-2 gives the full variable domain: NAGVMQNPRHLVRRRGQEARLRCSPMKGHSHVYWYRQLPEEGLKFMVYLQKENIIDESGMPKERFSAEFPKEGPSILRIQQVVRGDSAAYFCASSLGTGENGYTFGSGTRLTVV.

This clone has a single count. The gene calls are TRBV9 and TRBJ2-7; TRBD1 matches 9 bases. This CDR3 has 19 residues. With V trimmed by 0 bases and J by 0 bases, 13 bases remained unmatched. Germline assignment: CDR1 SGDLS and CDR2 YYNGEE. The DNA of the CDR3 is TGTGCCAGCAGCGTAGGGGCGGACAGGGGCCTACTAAGCTCCTACGAGCAGTACTTC. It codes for CASSVGADRGLLSSYEQYF.